These T cell receptor beta chains were read from a single sample in a study of T-cell reconstitution after alpha-beta-depleted transplantation in children. In TCRdb, the PCR reads were re-called with MiXCR into one record per CDR3 protein. The sample shows hundreds of thousands of distinct CDR3 sequences, about a sixth of them seen only once. The sequencing here drew on PBMCs from the stem cell graft donor, taken from the stem cell graft. Receptors originate from a human donor who donated a stem cell graft to a child with acute lymphoblastic leukemia. The CDR3 runs from the conserved cysteine through the conserved F or W. Fields, in order: J gene, D gene, V gene, clone size, CDR3 protein, CDR3 DNA. The D gene is left open where the match is weak. Size tells how often a clone was seen (once, few, many) or the class of an expanded clone, and some rows leave it out.

J: TRBJ2-7; D: TRBD1; V: TRBV9; size: -; CDR3: CASSAGTGRDYEQYF; DNA: TGTGCCAGCAGCGCGGGGACAGGGAGGGACTACGAGCAGTACTTC
J: TRBJ2-3; D: TRBD1; V: TRBV5-1; size: -; CDR3: CASSWDRDTSTDTQYF; DNA: TGCGCCAGCAGCTGGGACAGGGATACTAGCACAGATACGCAGTATTTT
J: TRBJ1-3; D: -; V: TRBV30; size: -; CDR3: CAWSLGTVSGNTIYF; DNA: TGTGCCTGGAGCCTCGGGACGGTCTCTGGAAACACCATATATTTT
J: TRBJ2-5; D: -; V: TRBV10-2; size: few; CDR3: CASTLTGSETQYF; DNA: TGCGCCAGCACCCTAACAGGGTCAGAGACCCAGTACTTC
J: TRBJ2-1; D: TRBD1; V: TRBV9; size: few; CDR3: CASSTTGTGSEQFF; DNA: TGTGCCAGCAGCACGACAGGGACAGGCTCTGAGCAGTTCTTC
J: TRBJ1-5; D: -; V: TRBV29-1; size: few; CDR3: CSEGSQPQHF; DNA: TGCAGCGAGGGCAGTCAGCCCCAGCATTTT
J: TRBJ2-5; D: TRBD1; V: TRBV6-5; size: -; CDR3: CASSYAGTATQETQYF; DNA: TGTGCCAGCAGTTACGCCGGGACAGCGACCCAAGAGACCCAGTACTTC
J: TRBJ2-1; D: -; V: TRBV27; size: -; CDR3: CASSLWASNEQFF; DNA: TGTGCCAGCTCCCTTTGGGCTAGCAATGAGCAGTTCTTC
J: TRBJ2-7; D: -; V: TRBV14; size: few; CDR3: CASSQDWEPSYEQYF; DNA: TGTGCCAGCAGCCAAGATTGGGAACCCTCCTACGAGCAGTACTTC
J: TRBJ2-5; D: -; V: TRBV27; size: -; CDR3: CASSCREIIETQYF; DNA: TGTGCCAGCAGCTGCCGGGAAATCATAGAGACCCAGTACTTC
J: TRBJ1-2; D: -; V: TRBV10-2; size: few; CDR3: CASTFDAVGGYTF; DNA: TGCGCCAGCACCTTCGATGCGGTGGGCGGCTACACCTTC
J: TRBJ2-7; D: TRBD2; V: TRBV7-6; size: -; CDR3: CASSRYPSGGRTYEQYF; DNA: TGTGCCAGCAGCCGTTACCCTAGCGGGGGGCGGACCTACGAGCAGTACTTC
J: TRBJ2-7; D: -; V: TRBV6-5; size: -; CDR3: CASGHRSYEQYF; DNA: TGTGCCAGCGGTCACAGGAGCTACGAGCAGTACTTC
J: TRBJ1-1; D: -; V: TRBV29-1; size: -; CDR3: CSVEVQGVDKTEAFF; DNA: TGCAGCGTTGAAGTGCAAGGGGTGGATAAGACTGAAGCTTTCTTT
J: TRBJ2-3; D: TRBD2; V: TRBV6-5; size: few; CDR3: CASSYSAGERQYF; DNA: TGTGCCAGCAGTTACTCGGCGGGAGAACGGCAGTATTTT
J: TRBJ2-1; D: -; V: TRBV12-3/TRBV12-4; size: few; CDR3: CASSLLVGLYNEQFF; DNA: TGTGCCAGCAGTTTACTGGTCGGCCTTTACAATGAGCAGTTCTTC
J: TRBJ1-1; D: -; V: TRBV27; size: -; CDR3: CASSLLQGANTEAFF; DNA: TGTGCCAGCAGCCTATTACAGGGTGCGAACACTGAAGCTTTCTTT
J: TRBJ1-1; D: -; V: TRBV29-1; size: -; CDR3: CSVQGGRSTEAFF; DNA: TGCAGCGTCCAAGGAGGGAGAAGCACTGAAGCTTTCTTT
J: TRBJ2-1; D: -; V: TRBV12-3/TRBV12-4; size: -; CDR3: CASSSGHLYGEQFF; DNA: TGTGCCAGCAGTTCCGGACACCTCTACGGTGAGCAGTTCTTC
J: TRBJ2-3; D: -; V: TRBV20-1; size: -; CDR3: CSRGDTLGDTQYF; DNA: TGCAGCCGAGGGGACACCCTCGGAGATACGCAGTATTTT
J: TRBJ2-4; D: -; V: TRBV19; size: many; CDR3: CASRDTDKNIQYF; DNA: TGTGCCAGTAGGGATACAGACAAAAACATTCAGTACTTC
J: TRBJ2-7; D: TRBD2; V: TRBV5-1; size: -; CDR3: CASSPDLLAGAYEQYF; DNA: TGCGCCAGCAGCCCCGACCTTCTAGCGGGGGCCTACGAGCAGTACTTC
J: TRBJ2-7; D: -; V: TRBV2; size: -; CDR3: CASTGQPSYEQYF; DNA: TGTGCCAGCACCGGACAGCCGTCCTACGAGCAGTACTTC
J: TRBJ1-3; D: -; V: TRBV5-4; size: many; CDR3: CASSWGVSGNTIYF; DNA: TGTGCCAGCAGCTGGGGCGTCTCTGGAAACACCATATATTTT
J: TRBJ2-1; D: -; V: TRBV3-1; size: -; CDR3: CASSQDSLYNEQFF; DNA: TGTGCCAGCAGCCAAGACTCCCTCTACAATGAGCAGTTCTTC
J: TRBJ2-3; D: TRBD1; V: TRBV7-9; size: few; CDR3: CASSLNDQGARNTQYF; DNA: TGTGCCAGCAGCCTAAATGACCAGGGGGCACGGAATACGCAGTATTTT
J: TRBJ1-6; D: -; V: TRBV27; size: few; CDR3: CASSLQFNSPLHF; DNA: TGTGCCAGCAGTTTACAGTTTAATTCACCCCTCCACTTT
J: TRBJ2-7; D: -; V: TRBV7-8; size: -; CDR3: CASSFDRWGEQYF; DNA: TGTGCCAGCAGCTTTGACAGGTGGGGGGAGCAGTACTTC
J: TRBJ2-5; D: TRBD1; V: TRBV7-9; size: few; CDR3: CASSSGPDRGPETQYF; DNA: TGTGCCAGCAGCTCAGGACCGGACAGGGGGCCAGAGACCCAGTACTTC
J: TRBJ1-4; D: -; V: TRBV12-3/TRBV12-4; size: few; CDR3: CASTFTPGSHYEKLFF; DNA: TGTGCCAGCACGTTTACCCCGGGGTCTCATTATGAAAAACTGTTTTTT
J: TRBJ2-5; D: -; V: TRBV20-1; size: few; CDR3: CSARKKAQETQYF; DNA: TGCAGTGCCCGGAAGAAGGCCCAAGAGACCCAGTACTTC
J: TRBJ2-7; D: -; V: TRBV20-1; size: many; CDR3: CSARRWQANSYEQYF; DNA: TGCAGTGCTAGACGGTGGCAGGCCAACTCCTACGAGCAGTACTTC
J: TRBJ2-1; D: -; V: TRBV5-1; size: few; CDR3: CASSLASIPGDEQFF; DNA: TGCGCCAGCAGCTTGGCCAGCATCCCCGGGGATGAGCAGTTCTTC
J: TRBJ2-1; D: TRBD2; V: TRBV6-5; size: few; CDR3: CASGQREGPQFF; DNA: TGTGCCAGCGGACAGCGGGAGGGCCCTCAGTTCTTC
J: TRBJ2-5; D: -; V: TRBV10-3; size: -; CDR3: CAISGRTGEETQYF; DNA: TGTGCCATCAGTGGTCGGACGGGGGAAGAGACCCAGTACTTC
J: TRBJ1-2; D: TRBD1; V: TRBV4-2; size: few; CDR3: CASSQEIGQDFNYGYTF; DNA: TGTGCCAGCAGCCAAGAAATCGGACAGGACTTTAACTATGGCTACACCTTC
J: TRBJ2-7; D: -; V: TRBV12-3/TRBV12-4; size: -; CDR3: CASSLAGKGSYEQYF; DNA: TGTGCCAGCAGTTTAGCCGGGAAAGGATCCTACGAGCAGTACTTC
J: TRBJ2-5; D: TRBD1; V: TRBV7-9; size: few; CDR3: CASSPPPTGGGTQYF; DNA: TGTGCCAGCAGCCCGCCCCCGACAGGGGGGGGGACCCAGTACTTC
J: TRBJ2-7; D: -; V: TRBV12-3/TRBV12-4; size: few; CDR3: CASGGGVYEQYF; DNA: TGTGCCAGCGGTGGCGGCGTCTACGAGCAGTACTTC
J: TRBJ2-1; D: TRBD2; V: TRBV5-4; size: -; CDR3: CASSFSGLAGEELDEQFF; DNA: TGTGCCAGCAGCTTCTCAGGACTAGCGGGAGAGGAGTTGGATGAGCAGTTCTTC
J: TRBJ2-3; D: -; V: TRBV9; size: -; CDR3: CASSVDGVTSTDTQYF; DNA: TGTGCCAGCAGCGTAGATGGAGTAACCTCCACAGATACGCAGTATTTT
J: TRBJ2-2; D: TRBD2; V: TRBV10-3; size: -; CDR3: CAISEAGVPGELFF; DNA: TGTGCCATCAGTGAAGCGGGAGTCCCCGGGGAGCTGTTTTTT
J: TRBJ2-1; D: -; V: TRBV5-5; size: -; CDR3: CASSRDAAFSYNEQFF; DNA: TGTGCCAGCAGCCGCGACGCAGCCTTCTCCTACAATGAGCAGTTCTTC
J: TRBJ2-2; D: -; V: TRBV20-1; size: few; CDR3: CSARVVPGELFF; DNA: TGCAGTGCTAGAGTTGTCCCCGGGGAGCTGTTTTTT
J: TRBJ2-1; D: TRBD2; V: TRBV20-1; size: few; CDR3: CSAEASGAGEIHEQFF; DNA: TGCAGTGCCGAGGCGAGCGGAGCGGGAGAAATTCATGAGCAGTTCTTC
J: TRBJ1-2; D: -; V: TRBV6-5; size: few; CDR3: CASSYGASNNYGYTF; DNA: TGTGCCAGCAGTTACGGAGCCTCTAACAACTATGGCTACACCTTC
J: TRBJ2-5; D: -; V: TRBV2; size: -; CDR3: CASSVRETQYF; DNA: TGTGCCAGCAGTGTGAGGGAGACCCAGTACTTC
J: TRBJ2-7; D: -; V: TRBV20-1; size: -; CDR3: CSAREGSNYEQYF; DNA: TGCAGTGCTAGAGAGGGGAGTAACTACGAGCAGTACTTC
J: TRBJ2-5; D: -; V: TRBV5-1; size: few; CDR3: CASSLESPETQYF; DNA: TGCGCCAGCAGCTTGGAATCCCCGGAGACCCAGTACTTC
J: TRBJ1-2; D: -; V: TRBV18; size: -; CDR3: CASSPTTGGNYGYTF; DNA: TGTGCCAGCTCACCCACGACTGGGGGAAACTATGGCTACACCTTC
J: TRBJ2-6; D: -; V: TRBV14; size: few; CDR3: CASKNSGANVLTF; DNA: TGTGCCAGCAAAAACTCTGGGGCCAACGTCCTGACTTTC
J: TRBJ1-1; D: -; V: TRBV29-1; size: -; CDR3: CSVYKTNTEAFF; DNA: TGCAGCGTTTACAAGACCAACACTGAAGCTTTCTTT
J: TRBJ2-5; D: -; V: TRBV5-1; size: -; CDR3: CASSSGLGETQYF; DNA: TGCGCCAGCAGCTCGGGACTGGGGGAGACCCAGTACTTC
J: TRBJ2-1; D: TRBD2; V: TRBV9; size: few; CDR3: CASSSGVAGGQDNEQFF; DNA: TGTGCCAGCAGCTCCGGGGTAGCGGGAGGCCAAGACAATGAGCAGTTCTTC